A single T cell receptor (beta chain) is shown here with its context. Its binding antigen is unknown. No much larger clone is present one base from it, and per-base qualities are unavailable. This entry is derived from a study of technical replicates of blood from a few donors (dated by TCRdb to about 2017). The method was the immunoSEQ multiplex PCR assay. TCRdb carries this immuneACCESS record with in-frame sequences only. Its versions omit some clonotypes, under half of them owing to an unresolved V gene in the studies checked, with the rest unexplained. The sample data list about 88,000 clones, and around 94% of these were observed just once. The ten largest clones represent about 0.23% of the sample. V and J are truncated by 4 bases and 6 bases respectively, leaving an intervening sequence of 12 bases. CDR1 SGHAT and CDR2 FQNNGV are derived from the germline V gene. The CDR3, cysteine through phenylalanine, is 13 amino acids long. Left in the record is the CDR3 DNA by itself, 39 bases read in frame from the first base.

The receptor comes from a human donor in good health. The chain joins TRBV11-2 to TRBJ1-2; TRBD1 is a weak D gene call, 5 bases matching. The sequenced sample was T cells isolated from PBMCs. CDR3 region: CASSSNRLDGYTF. The base sequence is TGTGCCAGCAGCTCGAACAGGTTGGATGGCTACACCTTC.